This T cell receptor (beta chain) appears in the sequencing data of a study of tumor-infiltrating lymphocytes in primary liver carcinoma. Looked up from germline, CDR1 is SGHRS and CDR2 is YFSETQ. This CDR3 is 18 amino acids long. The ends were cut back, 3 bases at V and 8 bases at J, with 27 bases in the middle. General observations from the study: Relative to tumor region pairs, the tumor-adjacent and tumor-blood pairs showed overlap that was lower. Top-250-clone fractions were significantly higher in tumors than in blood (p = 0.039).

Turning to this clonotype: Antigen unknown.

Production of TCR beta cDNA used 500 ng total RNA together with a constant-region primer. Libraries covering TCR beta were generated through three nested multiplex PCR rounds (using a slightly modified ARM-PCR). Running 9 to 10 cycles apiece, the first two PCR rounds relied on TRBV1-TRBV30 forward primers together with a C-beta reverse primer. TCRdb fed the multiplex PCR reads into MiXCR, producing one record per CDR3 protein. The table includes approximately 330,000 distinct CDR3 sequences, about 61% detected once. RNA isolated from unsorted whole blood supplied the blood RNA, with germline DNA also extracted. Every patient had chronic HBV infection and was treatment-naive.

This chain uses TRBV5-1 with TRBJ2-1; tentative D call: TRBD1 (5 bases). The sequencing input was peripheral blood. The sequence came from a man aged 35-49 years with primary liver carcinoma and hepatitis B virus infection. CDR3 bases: TGCGCCAGCAGCTCCATACGTCTTTCTCTACAGGACCACGATGAGCAGTTCTTC. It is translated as CASSSIRLSLQDHDEQFF.